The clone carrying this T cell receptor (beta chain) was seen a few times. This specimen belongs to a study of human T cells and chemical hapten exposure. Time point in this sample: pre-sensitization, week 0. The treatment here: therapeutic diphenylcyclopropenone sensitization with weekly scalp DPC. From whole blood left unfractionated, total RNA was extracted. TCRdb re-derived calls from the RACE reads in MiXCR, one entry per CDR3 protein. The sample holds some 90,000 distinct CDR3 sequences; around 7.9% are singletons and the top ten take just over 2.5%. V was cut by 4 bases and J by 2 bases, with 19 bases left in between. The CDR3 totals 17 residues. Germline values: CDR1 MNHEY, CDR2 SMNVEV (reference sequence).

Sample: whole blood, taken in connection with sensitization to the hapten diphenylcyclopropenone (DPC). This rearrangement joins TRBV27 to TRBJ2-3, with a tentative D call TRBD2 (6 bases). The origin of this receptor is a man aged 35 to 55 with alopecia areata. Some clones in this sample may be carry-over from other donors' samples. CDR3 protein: CASSYFPWDSNTDTQYF. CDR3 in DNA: TGTGCCAGCAGTTATTTTCCGTGGGACTCCAACACAGATACGCAGTATTTT.